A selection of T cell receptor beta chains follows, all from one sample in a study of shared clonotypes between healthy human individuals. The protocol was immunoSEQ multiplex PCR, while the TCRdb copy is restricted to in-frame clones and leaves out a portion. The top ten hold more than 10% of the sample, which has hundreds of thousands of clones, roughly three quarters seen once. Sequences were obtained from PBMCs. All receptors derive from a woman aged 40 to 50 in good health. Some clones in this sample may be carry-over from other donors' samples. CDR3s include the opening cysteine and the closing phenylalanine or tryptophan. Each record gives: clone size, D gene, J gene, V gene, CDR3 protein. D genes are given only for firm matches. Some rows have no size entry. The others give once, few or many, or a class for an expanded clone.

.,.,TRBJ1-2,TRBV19,CASSIGSTEPYGYTF
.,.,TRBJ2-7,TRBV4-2,CASSSTRDWGVKQYF
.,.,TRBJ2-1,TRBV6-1,CASSDLEFRVDEQFF
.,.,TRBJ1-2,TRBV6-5,CASTSGPGNIWGYTF
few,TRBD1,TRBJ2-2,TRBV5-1,CASSSSGTGDDTGELFF
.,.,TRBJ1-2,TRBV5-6,CASSFRWDVLVNGYTF
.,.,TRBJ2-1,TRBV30,CAWSGRGGGNEQFF
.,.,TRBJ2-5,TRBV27,CASSLRRQETQYF
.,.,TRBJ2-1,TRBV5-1,CASSLDGSREQFF
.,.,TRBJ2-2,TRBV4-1,CASSQGTHNTGELFF
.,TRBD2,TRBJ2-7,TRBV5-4,CASSLSGRSSYEQYF
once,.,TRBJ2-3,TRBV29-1,CSVAGAQGFTDTQYF